Each of the 31 T cell receptor beta chains below was sequenced from the same sample in a study of spatial heterogeneity in lung cancer. One entry per CDR3 protein results from TCRdb running MiXCR on the 5' RACE reads. The table records 25,000 or so distinct CDR3 sequences, roughly 5% of them present only once. The time point here: blood at routine non-recurrence follow-up after resection. The material sequenced was PBMCs, taken at follow-up. The receptors were gathered from a female donor with early-stage non-small cell lung cancer.

This clonotype was observed many times. This CDR3 reads CASSLAPSGSYEQYF. CDR3 nucleotides: TGCGCCAGCAGCTTGGCACCTAGCGGCTCCTACGAGCAGTACTTC. The V and J genes are TRBV5-1 and TRBJ2-7; TRBD2 aligns across 7 bases. CDR3 length: 15 residues. CDR1 and CDR2 from the germline V gene are SGHRS and YFSETQ. V was pared by 0 bases and J by 0 bases, with 3 bases of the junction left unmatched.

This clonotype was found many times. V usage is TRBV9 and J usage is TRBJ2-5; 12 nucleotides agree with TRBD2. The CDR3 runs 16 residues. The germline gives CDR1 SGDLS, CDR2 YYNGEE. V shed 4 bases, J shed 4 bases, and the junction held 8 bases outside the gene matches. DNA of the CDR3: TGTGCCAGCAGCCCCCGGCTAGCGGGAGGGGGAGAGACCCAGTACTTC. This sequence encodes CASSPRLAGGGETQYF. Based on the CDR3 plus reference TRBV9 and TRBJ2-5, the full variable domain is DSGVTQTPKHLITATGQRVTLRCSPRSGDLSVYWYQQSLDQGLQFLIQYYNGEERAKGNILERFSAQQFPDLHSELNLSSLELGDSALYFCASSPRLAGGGETQYFGPGTRLLVL.

This clonotype came up many times. The chain uses TRBV29-1 and TRBJ2-5; D is perhaps TRBD2 (5 bases). The CDR3 has 13 amino acids. CDR1 SQVTM and CDR2 ANQGSEA come from the germline V gene. V gave up 4 bases and J gave up 5 bases, with 14 bases separating them. CDR3 sequence (DNA): TGCAGCGTTGTTTATCTAGCCGGGGAGACCCAGTACTTC. Translating gives CSVVYLAGETQYF. Supplemented by reference TRBV29-1 and TRBJ2-5, the full variable domain reads SAVISQKPSRDICQRGTSLTIQCQVDSQVTMMFWYRQQPGQSLTLIATANQGSEATYESGFVIDKFPISRPNLTFSTLTVSNMSPEDSSIYLCSVVYLAGETQYFGPGTRLLVL.

The sample holds many counts of this clonotype. This chain connects TRBV6-2 or TRBV6-3 to TRBJ2-3, with D perhaps matching TRBD2 (5 bases). The CDR3 has 12 residues. In germline, CDR1 is MNHEY, CDR2 SVGEGT. V shed 6 bases and J shed 6 bases, with 10 bases lying between them. The CDR3 DNA follows: TGTGCCAGCAGCAGAACTAGGGATACGCAGTATTTT. It yields the protein CASSRTRDTQYF.

The genes are TRBV6-2 or TRBV6-3 and TRBJ2-1; TRBD2 matches at 10 bases. Trimming at V came to 0 bases and at J to 8 bases, leaving 13 bases not matched to a gene. CDR1 is MNHEY, CDR2 SVGEGT, per germline. The CDR3 has 18 amino acids. Here the CDR3 reads CASSYSALPAGGWDEQFF. As DNA, the CDR3 is TGTGCCAGCAGTTACTCAGCCCTTCCAGCGGGGGGGTGGGATGAGCAGTTCTTC.

This clonotype was recorded many times. This sequence joins TRBV11-2 and TRBJ2-7; a weak D match, TRBD1 (5 bases). Trimming pared 1 base from V and 3 bases from J, leaving 7 bases between. CDR3 size: 13 residues. Looked up from germline, CDR1 is SGHAT and CDR2 is FQNNGV. The CDR3 bases are TGTGCCAGCAGCTTAGGACAGTACTACGAGCAGTACTTC. Protein product: CASSLGQYYEQYF.

Regarding this clonotype: With a much larger clone just one base away, this may be a read error. This chain connects TRBV7-6 to TRBJ2-2; D call uncertain. Germline CDR1 SGHVS, CDR2 FNYEAQ. The V end was cut by 6 bases, the J end by 7 bases, with 12 bases between. The CDR3 has 13 amino acids. CDR3 in DNA: TGTGCCAGCAGTCCCACGACGGTCGGGGAGCTGTTTTTT. It is translated as CASSPTTVGELFF.

Within the sample, this clonotype is medium-sized. The chain combines TRBV28 with TRBJ2-5; TRBD2 matches 7 bases. The CDR3 sequence is 14 residues long. Germline assignment: CDR1 MDHEN and CDR2 SYDVKM. V was clipped by 5 bases and J by 4 bases; unmatched bases: 7. CDR3 protein: CASSGPGLPETQYF. Written as DNA, the CDR3 is TGTGCCAGCAGTGGTCCGGGACTACCAGAGACCCAGTACTTC. The full variable domain, rest sourced from reference TRBV28 and TRBJ2-5, is DVKVTQSSRYLVKRTGEKVFLECVQDMDHENMFWYRQDPGLGLRLIYFSYDVKMKEKGDIPEGYSVSREKKERFSLILESASTNQTSMYLCASSGPGLPETQYFGPGTRLLVL.

This clonotype was seen a handful of times. The chain uses TRBV4-3 and TRBJ2-7, with a weak D call TRBD1 (6 bases). The V end lost 0 bases, the J end lost 3 bases, and 9 bases lay between the germline ends. CDR3 length equals 14 residues. Germline CDR1 LGHNA, CDR2 YSLEER. The CDR3 spells CASSQDEDSYEQYF. Written as DNA, the CDR3 is TGCGCCAGCAGCCAAGACGAGGACAGCTACGAGCAGTACTTC.

In this sample, this clonotype turned up many times. The chain is built from TRBV11-2 and TRBJ2-1, with D perhaps TRBD2 (7 bases). The CDR3 runs 14 residues. V was cut by 1 base and J by 6 bases, with 10 bases left in between. Germline CDR1 and CDR2: SGHAT and FQNNGV. CDR3 sequence: CASSLAGGRNEQFF. In DNA, the CDR3 is TGTGCCAGCAGCTTAGCGGGGGGCCGCAATGAGCAGTTCTTC.

This clonotype was observed at least ten times. CDR3 in amino acids: CASSPTSRGTDTQYF. DNA for the CDR3: TGTGCCAGCAGCCCTACTAGCAGAGGCACAGATACGCAGTATTTT. The rearrangement uses TRBV2 and TRBJ2-3, with D perhaps TRBD2 (6 bases). Germline CDR1 is SNHLY and CDR2 is FYNNEI. The germline V and J ends were trimmed by 6 bases and 1 base, with 14 bases remaining between them. CDR3 length: 15 residues.

This clonotype was seen many times. CDR3 in amino acids: CASSSYGSPGTGELFF. For the CDR3, the DNA is TGCGCCAGCAGCTCCTACGGGAGTCCCGGTACCGGGGAGCTGTTTTTT. The V call is TRBV4-3, the J call TRBJ2-2; D perhaps matches TRBD2 (6 bases). CDR1 LGHNA and CDR2 YSLEER come from the germline V gene. V lost 5 bases to trimming and J lost 5 bases, with 18 bases between them. This CDR3 region has 16 residues.

The chain carries TRBV12-3 or TRBV12-4 and TRBJ2-2; D might be TRBD1 (6 bases). Trimming left V 8 bases short and J 5 bases short, with 12 bases between. This CDR3 spans 13 amino acids. CDR3 amino acids: CASGNRVTGELFF. As DNA, the CDR3 is TGTGCCAGCGGCAACAGGGTAACCGGGGAGCTGTTTTTT.

This clonotype was detected only a few times. Just one base apart from a much larger clone, this may be a read error. The V and J genes are TRBV18 and TRBJ1-1; D ambiguous. This CDR3 comprises 13 residues. CDR1 is KGHSH and CDR2 is LQKENI in the germline V gene. Trimming cost V 7 bases and J 3 bases, with 12 bases left between them. DNA for the CDR3: TGTGCCAGCTTGGACTTACGGGACACTGAAGCTTTCTTT. Translating gives CASLDLRDTEAFF.

This clonotype occurred many times. The chain joins TRBV5-1 to TRBJ2-5, with 7 bases that match TRBD2. V was pared by 1 base and J by 2 bases, with 8 bases of the junction left unmatched. The CDR3 has 16 amino acids. Looked up from germline, CDR1 is SGHRS and CDR2 is YFSETQ. CDR3 nucleotides: TGCGCCAGCAGCTTGTGGGAGGGCCAGGATCAAGAGACCCAGTACTTC. Amino acid sequence: CASSLWEGQDQETQYF.

This clonotype was detected ten times or more. The chain uses TRBV4-1 and TRBJ1-2; perhaps TRBD1 as D (6 bases). Germline V lookup: CDR1 MGHRA, CDR2 YSYEKL. Trimming removed 0 bases from V and 4 bases from J, with 12 bases in between. The CDR3 sequence is 15 residues long. The CDR3, as DNA: TGCGCCAGCAGCCAAGATCCCACAGGGTTCTATGGCTACACCTTC. Its translation is CASSQDPTGFYGYTF.

The V and J genes are TRBV7-9 and TRBJ2-5; perhaps TRBD2 as D (5 bases). The CDR3 length is 15 residues. Looked up from germline, CDR1 is SEHNR and CDR2 is FQNEAQ (reference sequence). With 5 bases removed from V and 5 bases from J, the gap between germline ends came to 18 bases. Here the CDR3 DNA reads TGTGCCAGCAGCCCCGGGATGGAAGACGGGGAGACCCAGTACTTC. Its protein product is CASSPGMEDGETQYF.

This clonotype was seen repeatedly, ten times or more. The chain uses TRBV7-8 and TRBJ2-1, with TRBD2 matching over 7 bases. CDR1 is SGHVS, CDR2 FQNEAQ, per germline. There are 14 residues in the CDR3. The V gene end was trimmed by 0 bases and the J gene end by 15 bases; junction bases not matched to a gene: 11. The CDR3 bases are TGTGCCAGCAGCTTAGCGCTCATCGGGGGAGGGTTGTTCTTC. Its translation: CASSLALIGGGLFF.

This clonotype has only one observation. A much larger clone lies one base from this, so it may be a read error. V gene TRBV12-3 or TRBV12-4 combines with J gene TRBJ2-3; TRBD1 might be the D (5 bases). The CDR3 is made up of 16 amino acids. Trimming took 0 bases from V and 5 from J, leaving 15 bases between them. CDR3 residues: CASSLAGQSPIDTQYF. The DNA for the CDR3 is TGTGCCAGCAGTTTAGCAGGACAATCACCTATAGATACGCAGTATTTT.

With regard to this clonotype: A clone one base away is much larger, so this may be a read error. The rearrangement uses TRBV20-1 and TRBJ2-6; 7 nucleotides agree with TRBD2. This CDR3 is 16 amino acids long. Trimming removed 6 bases from V and 2 bases from J; junction bases left unmatched: 10. Germline CDR1 and CDR2: DFQATT and SNEGSKA (reference sequence). CDR3 protein: CSANSGGRAGANVLTF. CDR3 sequence (DNA): TGCAGTGCCAACTCGGGAGGACGGGCTGGGGCCAACGTCCTGACTTTC.

The chain couples TRBV20-1 to TRBJ2-7, with D possibly being TRBD1 (6 bases). Trimming removed 0 bases at V and 7 bases at J, with 13 bases between. The germline V gene encodes CDR1 DFQATT and CDR2 SNEGSKA (reference sequence). The CDR3 runs to 13 residues. The CDR3 sequence is CSARDRWGREQYF. The CDR3 DNA sequence: TGCAGTGCTAGAGATCGATGGGGGCGGGAGCAGTACTTC.

This clonotype was observed at least ten times. The chain links TRBV27 to TRBJ2-3, with 7 nucleotides matching TRBD1. V gave up 6 bases and J gave up 2 bases; unmatched junction bases: 8. This CDR3 contains 15 residues. Germline CDR1 reads MNHEY; CDR2 reads SMNVEV (reference sequence). CDR3 in DNA: TGTGCCAGCAGGTTAACAGGGGCTATCACAGATACGCAGTATTTT. Translated, it gives CASRLTGAITDTQYF.

This clonotype has a count of ten or more. This chain joins TRBV4-2 and TRBJ2-7; no reliable D call. CDR3 length equals 13 residues. Germline assignment: CDR1 LGHNA and CDR2 YNFKEQ. Trimming cost V 2 bases and J 5 bases, with 10 bases left between them. The CDR3 coding sequence is TGTGCCAGCAGCCAAAGTTCCCTCCACGAGCAGTACTTC. This sequence encodes CASSQSSLHEQYF.

This clonotype was recorded at least ten times. The V and J genes are TRBV6-2 or TRBV6-3 and TRBJ2-1; 13 nucleotides align to TRBD2. Germline V gene data show CDR1 as MNHEY and CDR2 as SVGEGT. V gave up 5 bases and J gave up 8 bases; unmatched junction bases: 9. This CDR3 is 16 amino acids long. Written as DNA, the CDR3 is TGTGCCAGCAGTGATCCAACTAGCGGGGGGGCGGATGAGCAGTTCTTC. Its protein is CASSDPTSGGADEQFF.

This clonotype was observed at least ten times. The rearrangement uses TRBV6-5 and TRBJ1-6; D gene uncertain. V was clipped by 7 bases and J by 8 bases, with 12 bases between them. Germline V gene lookup returns CDR1 MNHEY and CDR2 SVGAGI. The CDR3 has 13 amino acids. The CDR3: CASTLSLDSPLHF. CDR3 nucleotide sequence: TGTGCCAGCACCCTATCCCTTGATTCACCCCTCCACTTT.

CDR3 region: CARSLPQGVSYEQYF. CDR3 sequence (DNA): TGTGCCAGAAGCTTGCCACAGGGGGTCTCCTACGAGCAGTACTTC. The chain is built from TRBV5-3 and TRBJ2-7; 8 nucleotides agree with TRBD1. TRBV5-3 falls under the ORF class, with uncertain function. Trimming took 1 base from V and 0 from J; bases not matched to a gene: 3. The CDR3 totals 15 residues.

This clonotype has ten or more counts. The chain employs TRBV4-2 and TRBJ1-4; tentative D call: TRBD1 (5 bases). CDR1 and CDR2 (germline): LGHNA, YNFKEQ. CDR3 length equals 17 residues. V gave up 1 base and J gave up 3 bases, with 15 bases separating them. The CDR3, as DNA: TGTGCCAGCAGCCAAGCCGTTTCGGGGCGGGCTAATGAAAAACTGTTTTTT. Translating gives CASSQAVSGRANEKLFF.

This clonotype was counted at least ten times. The V gene is TRBV28, the J gene TRBJ2-3, with a possible D match to TRBD1 (6 bases). Deletions cut 4 bases from V and 0 bases from J, with 11 bases between. Germline CDR1 reads MDHEN; CDR2 reads SYDVKM. The CDR3 length is 15 residues. The CDR3 DNA follows: TGTGCCAGCAGTTCGACAGGATTTAGCACAGATACGCAGTATTTT. Translating gives CASSSTGFSTDTQYF.

This clonotype was detected many times. In DNA form, the CDR3 reads TGTGCCAGCAGTGAGGTCAGGGGCTCTGGGGCCAACGTCCTGACTTTC. Its protein product is CASSEVRGSGANVLTF. This chain connects TRBV6-1 to TRBJ2-6; D might be TRBD1 (6 bases). This CDR3 has 16 amino acids. Trimming took 3 bases from V and 0 from J, leaving 9 bases between them. The germline gives CDR1 MNHNS, CDR2 SASEGT.

This clonotype was detected a few times. The chain is built from TRBV5-1 and TRBJ1-3; D is unresolved. The germline CDR1 and CDR2 sequences are SGHRS and YFSETQ. V was shortened by 0 bases and J by 4 bases, with 11 bases between the two germline ends. The CDR3 runs 15 residues. The CDR3 DNA reads TGCGCCAGCAGCTTGGCCCAAGGGTCAGGAAACACCATATATTTT. Translation gives CASSLAQGSGNTIYF.

This clonotype appeared many times. This chain links TRBV12-3 or TRBV12-4 with TRBJ2-5; TRBD1 or TRBD2 may be the D gene (5 bases each). V was trimmed by 1 base and J by 1 base, leaving 10 bases between them. This CDR3 has 15 amino acids. The CDR3 DNA sequence: TGTGCCAGCAGTTTAGACGGGGCCTTCCAAGAGACCCAGTACTTC. It is translated as CASSLDGAFQETQYF.